This T cell receptor (beta chain) was captured by sequencing in a study of identical twins. V lost 4 bases and J lost 2; bases outside the gene matches: 4. The CDR3 covers 14 residues. Germline CDR1 reads SGHTA; CDR2 reads FQGNSA. TCRdb used MiXCR to reprocess the 5' RACE reads, holding one entry per CDR3 protein. The sample includes 200,000 to 300,000 distinct CDR3 sequences, roughly 7.5% of them seen just once. Each donor was a healthy Caucasian. These same data were also listed under a study on yellow fever vaccine responses in identical twins.

This sequence joins TRBV7-2 and TRBJ2-7, with 8 bases fitting TRBD1. This clonotype was obtained from a woman aged 18 to 35 in good health. The sequencing sample was made of CD8+ T cells sorted from blood. This CDR3 is CASSSDRVPYEQYF. The CDR3 nucleotides are TGTGCCAGCAGCTCGGACAGGGTTCCCTACGAGCAGTACTTC. The whole variable domain, remainder taken from reference TRBV7-2 and TRBJ2-7, is GAGVSQSPSNKVTEKGKDVELRCDPISGHTALYWYRQSLGQGLEFLIYFQGNSAPDKSGLPSDRFSAERTGGSVSTLTIQRTQQEDSAVYLCASSSDRVPYEQYFGPGTRLTVT.